The next 14 T cell receptor beta chains were all read from a single sample in a study of neoadjuvant nivolumab and ipilimumab in lung cancer. Generated by immunoSEQ multiplex PCR, the TCRdb table keeps only in-frame clones and is missing some. The sample shows under 9,000 clones, over 80% of them seen only once. The source was tumor tissue, collected after neoadjuvant nivolumab, alone or with ipilimumab, at or shortly before surgery. These receptors were obtained from an adult with non-small cell lung cancer.

The rearrangement joins TRBV2 to TRBJ1-5, with D tentatively TRBD1 (6 bases). This CDR3 region has 14 residues. Germline V gene lookup returns CDR1 SNHLY and CDR2 FYNNEI. V was trimmed by 0 bases and J by 5 bases, leaving 8 bases between them. CDR3 in amino acids: CASSEARGYQPQHF. The CDR3 DNA is TGTGCCAGCAGTGAAGCCAGGGGCTATCAGCCCCAGCATTTT.

The rearrangement links TRBV5-1 to TRBJ1-4; D unresolved. This CDR3 is 14 amino acids long. The V gene lost 4 bases and the J gene lost 8 bases, with 15 bases spanning the gap. CDR1 is SGHRS, CDR2 YFSETQ, per germline. The CDR3 here is CASSITAAREKLFF. The CDR3 DNA reads as TGCGCCAGCAGCATCACGGCGGCTAGGGAAAAACTGTTTTTT.

This clone was counted between two and nine times. CDR3 bases: TGTGCCAGCAGTGTTCCGGGACAGGGTTATGGCTACACCTTC. Translation gives CASSVPGQGYGYTF. J is TRBJ1-2 and V is TRBV6-1; TRBD1 matches at 9 bases. V dropped 4 bases and J dropped 5; count of bases not matched to a gene: 5. The CDR3 is 14 residues long. The germline V gene has CDR1 MNHNS and CDR2 SASEGT.

This chain joins TRBV4-1 and TRBJ1-5, with TRBD1 as a possible D gene (5 bases). This CDR3 comprises 14 residues. Germline lookup yields CDR1 MGHRA and CDR2 YSYEKL. Trimming removed 5 bases at V and 3 bases at J, with 11 bases between. The CDR3 DNA reads as TGCGCCAGCAGCTGGGACGGATCCAATCAGCCCCAGCATTTT. Translation: CASSWDGSNQPQHF.

The chain has TRBV4-2 and TRBJ1-1; 8 bases line up with TRBD1. Germline lookup yields CDR1 LGHNA and CDR2 YNFKEQ. Losses at the gene ends were 0 bases for V and 7 bases for J; bases not matched to a gene: 7. The CDR3 totals 15 residues. For the CDR3, the DNA is TGTGCCAGCAGCCAAGAGAAGGGCAGGGGGCTTGAAGCTTTCTTT. It translates to CASSQEKGRGLEAFF.

The CDR3 spells CASSLELAGWNNEQFF. The DNA for the CDR3 is TGTGCCAGCAGCTTGGAATTAGCGGGATGGAACAATGAGCAGTTCTTC. This rearrangement joins TRBV5-5 to TRBJ2-1, with 8 bases aligning to TRBD2. Germline trimming cut 0 bases from V and 5 bases from J; bases unmatched to any gene: 7. Germline CDR1 and CDR2: SGHKS and YYEKEE (reference sequence). The CDR3 has 16 residues.

The chain carries TRBV7-6 and TRBJ1-5, with a possible D match to TRBD1 (5 bases). The CDR3 totals 18 residues. V was clipped by 3 bases and J by 3 bases, with 21 bases between them. Germline V gene data show CDR1 as SGHVS and CDR2 as FNYEAQ. CDR3 sequence reads: CASSLAGPTTPINQPQHF. The DNA of the CDR3 is TGTGCCAGCAGCTTGGCGGGGCCCACAACGCCTATCAATCAGCCCCAGCATTTT.

This chain links TRBV6-5 with TRBJ2-1; perhaps TRBD1 as D (6 bases). This CDR3 spans 15 amino acids. The germline V and J ends were trimmed by 2 bases and 5 bases, with 13 bases remaining between them. From germline, CDR1 is MNHEY and CDR2 SVGAGI. Written as DNA, the CDR3 is TGTGCCAGCAGTTACGGACAGACCTTAAACAATGAGCAGTTCTTC. The encoded protein is CASSYGQTLNNEQFF.

The chain combines TRBV18 with TRBJ2-3; 10 bases are a match to TRBD2. Germline V gives CDR1 KGHSH, CDR2 LQKENI. With V trimmed by 5 bases and J by 1 base, 3 bases remained unmatched. The CDR3 runs 15 residues. CDR3 coding DNA: TGTGCCAGCTCAATAACTAGCGGGGGCACAGATACGCAGTATTTT. Translation gives CASSITSGGTDTQYF. Complete variable domain (other parts from reference TRBV18 and TRBJ2-3): NAGVMQNPRHLVRRRGQEARLRCSPMKGHSHVYWYRQLPEEGLKFMVYLQKENIIDESGMPKERFSAEFPKEGPSILRIQQVVRGDSAAYFCASSITSGGTDTQYFGPGTRLTVL.

In its sample, this clone was seen a few times. The chain has TRBV7-8 and TRBJ1-1, with 11 bases that match TRBD1. The CDR3 is 16 amino acids. The germline V gene encodes CDR1 SGHVS and CDR2 FQNEAQ. The trim removed 5 bases at V and 1 base at J, leaving 6 bases unmatched. CDR3 nucleotides: TGTGCCAGCAGCCTCCGGGACAGGGGGTCGAACACTGAAGCTTTCTTT. Residues: CASSLRDRGSNTEAFF.

The chain recombines TRBV7-9 with TRBJ1-1; 8 nucleotides agree with TRBD1. This CDR3 region has 17 residues. Germline V gene sequence: CDR1 SEHNR, CDR2 FQNEAQ (reference sequence). J gave up 5 bases and V 5 bases, and 16 bases lay outside the gene matches. The CDR3 reads CASSTSDRALLGTEAFF. In nucleotides, the CDR3 is TGTGCCAGCAGCACCTCGGACAGGGCCTTGTTGGGGACTGAAGCTTTCTTT. The whole variable domain, filled in from reference TRBV7-9 and TRBJ1-1, reads DTGVSQNPRHKITKRGQNVTFRCDPISEHNRLYWYRQTLGQGPEFLTYFQNEAQLEKSRLLSDRFSAERPKGSFSTLEIQRTEQGDSAMYLCASSTSDRALLGTEAFFGQGTRLTVV.

The chain joins TRBV2 to TRBJ1-5, with no clear D. This CDR3 has 13 residues. The V end was cut by 2 bases, the J end by 7 bases, with 9 bases between. Germline values: CDR1 SNHLY, CDR2 FYNNEI. CDR3 in amino acids: CASSELEVQPQHF. The CDR3 region has the DNA TGTGCCAGCAGTGAATTGGAGGTGCAGCCCCAGCATTTT.

This rearrangement joins TRBV27 to TRBJ2-7; D not resolved. CDR1 and CDR2 from the germline V gene are MNHEY and SMNVEV (reference sequence). This CDR3 region has 13 residues. Trimming pared 2 bases from V and 5 bases from J, leaving 10 bases between. The CDR3 spells CASSLAGFHEQYF. The CDR3 DNA follows: TGTGCCAGCAGTTTAGCCGGGTTCCACGAGCAGTACTTC.

This clone is large. This sequence joins TRBV4-1 and TRBJ2-7, with TRBD2 matching 11 bases. The CDR3 covers 18 residues. V lost 2 bases to trimming and J lost 0 bases; unmatched junction nucleotides: 9. Germline lookup yields CDR1 MGHRA and CDR2 YSYEKL. CDR3: CASSQQTSGGASSYEQYF. The CDR3 DNA sequence: TGCGCCAGCAGCCAACAAACTAGCGGGGGTGCCTCCTCCTACGAGCAGTACTTC.